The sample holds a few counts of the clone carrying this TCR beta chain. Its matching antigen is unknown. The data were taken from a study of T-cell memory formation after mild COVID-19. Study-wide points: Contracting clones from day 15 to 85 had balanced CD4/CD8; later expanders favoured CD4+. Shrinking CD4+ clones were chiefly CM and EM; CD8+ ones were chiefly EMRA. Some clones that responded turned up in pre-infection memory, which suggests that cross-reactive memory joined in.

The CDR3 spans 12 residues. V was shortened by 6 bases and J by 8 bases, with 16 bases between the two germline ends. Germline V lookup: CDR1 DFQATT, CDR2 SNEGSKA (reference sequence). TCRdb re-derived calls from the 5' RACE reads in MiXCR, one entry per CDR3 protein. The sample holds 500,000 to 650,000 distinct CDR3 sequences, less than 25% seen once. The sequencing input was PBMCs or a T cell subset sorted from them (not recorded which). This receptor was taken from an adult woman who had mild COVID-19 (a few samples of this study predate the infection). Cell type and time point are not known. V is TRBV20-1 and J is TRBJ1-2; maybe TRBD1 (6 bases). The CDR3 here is CSAIGQLIGYTF. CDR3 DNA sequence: TGCAGTGCAATAGGACAGCTCATCGGCTACACCTTC.